This T cell receptor (beta chain) originates from a study of T-cell memory formation after mild COVID-19. Study findings and constraints: CD4+ clones that contracted lay mainly in CM and EM; CD8+ ones lay in EMRA. Some SARS-CoV-2-responding clones were already detected in memory before infection. The study found balanced CD4/CD8 in clones contracting day 15 to 85 and a CD4+ lean in later expanders.

5'RACE with constant-segment primers built TCRalpha and TCRbeta cDNA libraries with UMIs. TCRdb re-called the 5' RACE reads with MiXCR, one entry per CDR3 protein. The data show about 610,000 distinct CDR3 sequences, approximately 15% seen once. This CDR3 is 13 amino acids long. CDR1 SGHRS and CDR2 YFSETQ come from the germline V gene. The V end lost 0 bases, the J end lost 5 bases, and 9 bases lay between the germline ends. Comment on this clonotype: Antigen specificity is unknown.

The sequencing sample was made of PBMCs or a T cell subset sorted from them (not recorded which). The V call is TRBV5-1, the J call TRBJ2-7; D unresolved. The source of this sequence is an adult woman who had mild COVID-19 (a few samples of this study predate the infection). Cell type and time point are not known. The CDR3 loop reads CASSLARGNEQYF. In DNA, the CDR3 is TGCGCCAGCAGCTTGGCTCGAGGTAACGAGCAGTACTTC. The full variable domain, completed using reference TRBV5-1 and TRBJ2-7, is KAGVTQTPRYLIKTRGQQVTLSCSPISGHRSVSWYQQTPGQGLQFLFEYFSETQRNKGNFPGRFSGRQFSNSRSEMNVSTLELGDSALYLCASSLARGNEQYFGPGTRLTVT.